A single sample gave rise to the 24 T cell receptor beta chains below, sequenced in a study of T cell repertoires in cytomegalovirus infection. These TCRs are of unknown antigen specificity. TCRdb itself ran the reads through MiXCR, one entry per CDR3 protein. The sample yields roughly 78,000 distinct CDR3 sequences, about 40% seen once. The specimen comprised CD8+ T cells from cultured PBMCs, sampled from culture after CMV antigen stimulation. Source of these receptors: a human donor in good health (CMV status not recorded). Some clones in this sample may be carry-over from other donors' samples.

This chain uses TRBV6-1 with TRBJ2-7; 7 positions agree with TRBD2. CDR3 length: 14 amino acids. Germline CDR1 reads MNHNS; CDR2 reads SASEGT. Trimming cost V 6 bases and J 2 bases; bases outside gene matches: 7. CDR3 nucleotide sequence: TGTGCCAGCAGGGCGGGGAGGGGCCCCTACGAGCAGTACTTC. Translation gives CASRAGRGPYEQYF.

The V and J genes are TRBV20-1 and TRBJ2-2, with 9 positions matching TRBD2. This CDR3 has 18 amino acids. The V gene's germline CDR1 is DFQATT and CDR2 SNEGSKA (reference sequence). After removal of 0 bases from V and 2 bases from J, the junction contained 10 bases not matched to a gene. CDR3 nucleotides: TGCAGTGCTAGAGATAGGGCTAGCGGGGTCCTAAACACCGGGGAGCTGTTTTTT. Amino acids: CSARDRASGVLNTGELFF.

This chain links TRBV4-1 with TRBJ1-2; 10 bases are a match to TRBD1. CDR1 and CDR2 from the germline V gene are MGHRA and YSYEKL. The CDR3 totals 17 residues. J was trimmed by 1 base and V by 4 bases; bases with no gene match: 9. As DNA, the CDR3 is TGCGCCAGCAGCCCACGATTGACAGGGGGCGGTAACTATGGCTACACCTTC. Its protein product is CASSPRLTGGGNYGYTF.

This clonotype came up a few times. V gene TRBV7-9 combines with J gene TRBJ2-5; TRBD1 matches 10 bases. The V gene's germline CDR1 is SEHNR and CDR2 FQNEAQ (reference sequence). V dropped 5 bases and J dropped 5; count of bases not matched to a gene: 14. The CDR3 has 17 residues. The DNA for the CDR3 is TGTGCCAGCAGCGTACCGGGACAGGGGTTATTCGGGGAGACCCAGTACTTC. Its protein product is CASSVPGQGLFGETQYF.

The chain joins TRBV6-5 to TRBJ2-6; TRBD1 matches 9 bases. J was trimmed by 0 bases and V by 6 bases; bases with no gene match: 6. CDR1 MNHEY and CDR2 SVGAGI come from the germline V gene. The CDR3 totals 17 residues. CDR3 nucleotide sequence: TGTGCCAGCAGCTTGGACAGGGGTAGCTCTGGGGCCAACGTCCTGACTTTC. It encodes CASSLDRGSSGANVLTF.

This chain connects TRBV7-2 to TRBJ2-2; D not resolved. The CDR3 contains 14 residues. The germline CDR1 and CDR2 sequences are SGHTA and FQGNSA. Trimming left V 5 bases short and J 4 bases short, with 11 bases between. The CDR3 sequence is CASSPNLRTGELFF. CDR3 nucleotides: TGTGCCAGCAGCCCCAACCTCCGCACCGGGGAGCTGTTTTTT.

The V call is TRBV27, the J call TRBJ1-5; D is unclear. Germline assignment: CDR1 MNHEY and CDR2 SMNVEV (reference sequence). V was cut by 6 bases and J by 1 base, with 13 bases left in between. This CDR3 spans 15 amino acids. The CDR3 sequence: CASSPTGESNQPQHF. The CDR3 region has the DNA TGTGCCAGCAGCCCAACCGGGGAGAGCAATCAGCCCCAGCATTTT.

This clonotype occurred many times. This CDR3 is CASSGGDRLIAEAFF. DNA of the CDR3: TGTGCCAGCAGCGGGGGGGACAGATTAATTGCTGAAGCTTTCTTT. This chain uses TRBV7-9 with TRBJ1-1, with 7 bases aligning to TRBD1. After removal of 5 bases from V and 6 bases from J, the junction contained 12 bases not matched to a gene. This CDR3 comprises 15 residues. CDR1 and CDR2 from the germline V gene are SEHNR and FQNEAQ (reference sequence).

Only one count was recorded for this clonotype. CDR3 protein: CASSEGFLGSEAFF. For the CDR3, the DNA is TGTGCCAGCAGTGAGGGATTCTTGGGCTCTGAAGCTTTCTTT. This chain joins TRBV2 and TRBJ1-1; D ambiguous. In germline, CDR1 is SNHLY, CDR2 FYNNEI. V gave up 3 bases and J gave up 6 bases, with 14 bases separating them. This CDR3 spans 14 amino acids.

The rearrangement joins TRBV4-1 to TRBJ1-5; D is unresolved. This CDR3 comprises 13 residues. Germline V gene data show CDR1 as MGHRA and CDR2 as YSYEKL. Trimming left V 4 bases short and J 3 bases short, with 7 bases between. CDR3 DNA sequence: TGCGCCAGCAGCCGAGGATTCAATCAGCCCCAGCATTTT. As protein: CASSRGFNQPQHF.

The DNA for the CDR3 is TGTGCCAGCAGCCTCTGGAGGAACACCGGGGAGCTGTTTTTT. It specifies CASSLWRNTGELFF. This chain uses TRBV4-2 with TRBJ2-2; D is undetermined. The V and J ends lost 4 bases and 1 base respectively, with 7 bases between them. The CDR3 sequence is 14 residues long. Germline V gene data show CDR1 as LGHNA and CDR2 as YNFKEQ.

The genes are TRBV7-8 and TRBJ1-5; 7 positions agree with TRBD1. This CDR3 has 13 amino acids. The J segment lost 7 bases and the V segment lost 6 bases, leaving 6 bases of the junction unmatched. Germline CDR1 reads SGHVS; CDR2 reads FQNEAQ. CDR3 region: CASSFDRAQPQHF. CDR3 DNA: TGTGCCAGCAGTTTCGACAGGGCCCAGCCCCAGCATTTT.

The genes are TRBV7-2 and TRBJ2-7; 7 bases align to TRBD1. With V trimmed by 1 base and J by 2 bases, 14 bases remained unmatched. The germline V gene encodes CDR1 SGHTA and CDR2 FQGNSA. The CDR3 spans 18 residues. The CDR3 loop is CASSLDLGGQAYAYEQYF. The CDR3 nucleotides read TGTGCCAGCAGCTTAGATCTCGGCGGACAGGCATATGCCTACGAGCAGTACTTC.

The chain links TRBV11-2 to TRBJ2-3; D is unclear. Germline V gene sequence: CDR1 SGHAT, CDR2 FQNNGV. Trimming took off 1 base at V and 0 bases at J, with 11 bases between the two ends. This CDR3 has 16 amino acids. The DNA for the CDR3 is TGTGCCAGCAGCTTAGGTTCCGAATCTAGCACAGATACGCAGTATTTT. Translated, it gives CASSLGSESSTDTQYF.

The rearrangement uses TRBV18 and TRBJ2-5, with a possible D match to TRBD2 (5 bases). The CDR3 is 14 amino acids. Germline CDR1 and CDR2: KGHSH and LQKENI. Trimming stripped 1 base from V and 4 bases from J, with 10 bases between. The CDR3 reads CASSPQGAGETQYF. The CDR3 bases are TGTGCCAGCTCACCACAGGGCGCGGGAGAGACCCAGTACTTC.

The chain joins TRBV5-4 to TRBJ1-1; TRBD1 is a possible D gene (5 bases). The CDR3 contains 15 residues. Trimming took 4 bases from V and 4 from J, leaving 17 bases between them. Germline loops: CDR1 SGHNT, CDR2 YYREEE (reference sequence). Here the CDR3 DNA reads TGTGCCAGCAGCCCGCGTATGGGGGAAGTCACTGAAGCTTTCTTT. Translating it yields CASSPRMGEVTEAFF.

The genes are TRBV20-1 and TRBJ1-1, with D perhaps TRBD1 (6 bases). CDR1 is DFQATT and CDR2 is SNEGSKA in the germline V gene (reference sequence). The CDR3 sequence is 12 residues long. CDR3 protein: CSYRVGNTEAFF. The CDR3 bases are TGCAGCTACAGGGTGGGGAACACTGAAGCTTTCTTT.

The chain links TRBV19 to TRBJ2-2, with D possibly TRBD1 on 6 matching bases. The germline V gene has CDR1 LNHDA and CDR2 SQIVND (reference sequence). The germline V and J ends were trimmed by 10 bases and 4 bases, with 16 bases remaining between them. This CDR3 has 14 amino acids. The CDR3 region has the DNA TGTGCCACCGACAGCCCACAGGGCACCGGGGAGCTGTTTTTT. Encoded protein: CATDSPQGTGELFF.

This clonotype was detected only a few times. The chain links TRBV4-1 to TRBJ1-2; D possibly corresponds to TRBD1 (5 bases). The V and J ends lost 1 base and 4 bases respectively, with 13 bases between them. Germline V gives CDR1 MGHRA, CDR2 YSYEKL. This CDR3 contains 15 residues. CDR3 region: CASSQVSNGGYGYTF. CDR3 sequence (DNA): TGCGCCAGCAGCCAAGTGTCCAATGGGGGCTATGGCTACACCTTC.

This clonotype was seen more than once but under ten times. This chain uses TRBV7-6 with TRBJ2-7; D is uncertain. V was trimmed by 2 bases and J by 0 bases, leaving 8 bases between them. This CDR3 is built from 14 residues. Germline V gene sequence: CDR1 SGHVS, CDR2 FNYEAQ. As DNA, the CDR3 is TGTGCCAGCAGCTTATCCCAGAACTCCTACGAGCAGTACTTC. Protein product: CASSLSQNSYEQYF.

This clonotype is a singleton in its sample. The V gene is TRBV7-8, the J gene TRBJ1-2; weak D call: TRBD1 (6 bases). This CDR3 contains 21 residues. Germline loops: CDR1 SGHVS, CDR2 FQNEAQ. V lost 0 bases and J 8 bases, leaving 34 bases between the germline ends. The CDR3 loop is CASSLAESGGFLYQGYLGYTF. For the CDR3, the DNA is TGTGCCAGCAGCTTAGCGGAGTCCGGGGGGTTCCTCTATCAGGGGTATCTCGGCTACACCTTC.

In its sample, this clonotype was seen a few times. CDR3 amino acids: CSVEDKTYEQYF. In DNA form, the CDR3 reads TGCAGCGTTGAAGACAAAACCTACGAGCAGTACTTC. The J gene is TRBJ2-7, the V gene TRBV29-1; D uncertain. Trimming took off 0 bases at V and 2 bases at J, with 5 bases between the two ends. Germline assignment: CDR1 SQVTM and CDR2 ANQGSEA. CDR3 length: 12 residues.

The table lists this clonotype with a few counts. V gene TRBV12-3 or TRBV12-4 combines with J gene TRBJ2-1, with no clear D. The CDR3 is 13 amino acids. The V end was cut by 2 bases, the J end by 7 bases, with 9 bases between. CDR3: CASSLLQGNEQFF. CDR3 nucleotide sequence: TGTGCCAGCAGTTTACTTCAAGGGAATGAGCAGTTCTTC.

This clonotype turned up a few times. The chain has TRBV7-2 and TRBJ2-3, with 12 bases identical to TRBD2. V lost 4 bases, J lost 4 bases, and 3 bases stayed unmatched. Germline V gene lookup returns CDR1 SGHTA and CDR2 FQGNSA. The CDR3 totals 15 residues. Here the CDR3 DNA reads TGTGCCAGCAGCTCTAGCGGGGGGGCCCCAGATACGCAGTATTTT. Its translation is CASSSSGGAPDTQYF.